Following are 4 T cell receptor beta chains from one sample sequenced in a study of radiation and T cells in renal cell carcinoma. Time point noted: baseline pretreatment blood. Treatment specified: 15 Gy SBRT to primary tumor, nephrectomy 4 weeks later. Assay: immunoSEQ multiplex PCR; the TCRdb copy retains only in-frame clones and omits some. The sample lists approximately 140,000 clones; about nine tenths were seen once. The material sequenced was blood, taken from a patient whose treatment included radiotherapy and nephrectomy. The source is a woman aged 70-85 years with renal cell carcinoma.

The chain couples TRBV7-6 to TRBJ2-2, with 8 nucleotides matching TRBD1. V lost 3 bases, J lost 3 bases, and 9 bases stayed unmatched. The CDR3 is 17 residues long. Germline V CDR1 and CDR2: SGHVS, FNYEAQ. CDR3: CASSFPTGGFHTGELFF. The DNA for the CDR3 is TGTGCCAGCAGCTTTCCTACAGGGGGTTTTCACACCGGGGAGCTGTTTTTT.

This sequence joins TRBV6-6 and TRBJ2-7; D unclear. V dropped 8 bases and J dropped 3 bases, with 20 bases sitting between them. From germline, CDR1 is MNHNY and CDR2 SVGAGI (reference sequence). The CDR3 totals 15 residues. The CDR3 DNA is TGTGCCAGCCGCACCTCGACGGAGCTGCTCTACGAGCAGTACTTC. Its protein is CASRTSTELLYEQYF.

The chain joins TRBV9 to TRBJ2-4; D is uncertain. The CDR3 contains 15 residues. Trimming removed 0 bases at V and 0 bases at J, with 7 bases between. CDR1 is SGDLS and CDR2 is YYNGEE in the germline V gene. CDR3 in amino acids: CASSVDGLAKNIQYF. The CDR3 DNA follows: TGTGCCAGCAGCGTAGACGGCTTAGCCAAAAACATTCAGTACTTC. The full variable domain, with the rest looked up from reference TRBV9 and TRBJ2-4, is DSGVTQTPKHLITATGQRVTLRCSPRSGDLSVYWYQQSLDQGLQFLIQYYNGEERAKGNILERFSAQQFPDLHSELNLSSLELGDSALYFCASSVDGLAKNIQYFGAGTRLSVL.

CDR3: CASSAGTSFSPLHF. CDR3 DNA sequence: TGCGCCAGCAGTGCAGGGACTTCATTTTCACCCCTCCACTTT. This chain links TRBV5-1 with TRBJ1-6, with D possibly being TRBD1 (5 bases). The CDR3 contains 14 residues. In germline, CDR1 is SGHRS, CDR2 YFSETQ. V was cut by 5 bases and J by 9 bases, with 15 bases left in between.